The 11 T cell receptor beta chains reported below all come from one sample, sequenced in a study of blood T cells in healthy people across ages. A second PCR, run for roughly 7 to 12 cycles, used a sample-barcoded 5' primer plus a J-beta primer mix. TCRdb reprocessed the 5' RACE reads via MiXCR and lists one record per CDR3 protein. The sample shows around 2 million distinct CDR3 sequences, roughly two fifths of them seen only once. The specimen was blood. The source of these receptors is a human donor in good health.

This clonotype was detected only a few times. The chain couples TRBV7-9 to TRBJ1-2; D may be TRBD1 (6 bases). V was trimmed by 1 base and J by 8 bases, leaving 14 bases between them. Germline-derived CDR1 and CDR2 are SEHNR and FQNEAQ (reference sequence). The length of the CDR3 is 14 residues. The CDR3 protein is CASSLGGGTIGYTF. The DNA of the CDR3 is TGTGCCAGCAGCTTAGGAGGAGGGACAATAGGCTACACCTTC.

This rearrangement joins TRBV15 to TRBJ1-2; D is ambiguous. CDR1 and CDR2 from the germline V gene are LNHNV and YYDKDF (reference sequence). V was trimmed by 0 bases and J by 13 bases, leaving 15 bases between them. The length of the CDR3 is 13 residues. For the CDR3, the DNA is TGTGCCACCAGCAGAGACTCCATGGTTGGGTTCACCTTC. It encodes CATSRDSMVGFTF. Variable domain in full (rest from reference TRBV15 and TRBJ1-2): DAMVIQNPRYQVTQFGKPVTLSCSQTLNHNVMYWYQQKSSQAPKLLFHYYDKDFNNEADTPDNFQSRRPNTSFCFLDIRSPGLGDTAMYLCATSRDSMVGFTFGSGTRLTVV.

The V call is TRBV7-2, the J call TRBJ1-3; 7 positions agree with TRBD1. The germline CDR1 and CDR2 sequences are SGHTA and FQGNSA. CDR3 size: 14 residues. V lost 1 base to trimming and J lost 4 bases; unmatched junction nucleotides: 1. CDR3 DNA: TGTGCCAGCAGCTTAGGGGGACAGGGAAACACCATATATTTT. Translated, it gives CASSLGGQGNTIYF.

This clonotype was detected only a few times. This chain links TRBV29-1 with TRBJ1-2; D gene unclear. The ends were cut back, 6 bases at V and 3 bases at J, with 8 bases in the middle. There are 11 residues in the CDR3. Germline CDR1 is SQVTM and CDR2 is ANQGSEA. CDR3 DNA sequence: TGCAGCGTGTGGGCAGACTATGGCTACACCTTC. Protein product: CSVWADYGYTF. Full variable domain (rest looked up from reference TRBV29-1 and TRBJ1-2): SAVISQKPSRDICQRGTSLTIQCQVDSQVTMMFWYRQQPGQSLTLIATANQGSEATYESGFVIDKFPISRPNLTFSTLTVSNMSPEDSSIYLCSVWADYGYTFGSGTRLTVV.

This clonotype was detected only a few times. The chain carries TRBV28 and TRBJ2-4; D is perhaps TRBD1 or TRBD2 (5 bases each). Germline CDR1 and CDR2: MDHEN and SYDVKM. This CDR3 has 13 amino acids. Trimming left V 5 bases short and J 5 bases short, with 10 bases between. CDR3 sequence: CASSGDGENIQYF. Written as DNA, the CDR3 is TGTGCCAGCAGTGGGGACGGTGAAAACATTCAGTACTTC.

This clonotype was seen only a few times. The gene calls are TRBV4-3 and TRBJ1-2, with D unclear. Trimming stripped 0 bases from V and 5 bases from J, with 10 bases between. This CDR3 has 14 residues. Per germline, CDR1 LGHNA and CDR2 YSLEER. The CDR3 protein is CASSQEIGEYGYTF. The DNA of the CDR3 is TGCGCCAGCAGCCAAGAGATCGGTGAATATGGCTACACCTTC.

The chain combines TRBV28 with TRBJ2-3; 8 bases fit TRBD1. Unmatched junction bases numbered 9, after V lost 7 bases and J lost 3 bases. This CDR3 has 15 residues. CDR1 is MDHEN and CDR2 is SYDVKM in the germline V gene. The CDR3 is CASTNRDRPTDTQYF. CDR3 nucleotides: TGTGCCAGCACTAACCGGGACAGGCCTACAGATACGCAGTATTTT.

The rearrangement uses TRBV12-3 or TRBV12-4 and TRBJ2-7; 12 nucleotides agree with TRBD1. The junction had 9 bases not matched to a gene; V was cut back by 7 bases and J by 5 bases. CDR3 length: 15 amino acids. The CDR3, as DNA: TGTGCCAGCAAGCTAGGGACAGGGGGCCGGGACGAGCAGTACTTC. The encoded protein is CASKLGTGGRDEQYF.

V is TRBV11-3 and J is TRBJ2-3, with D perhaps TRBD2 (5 bases). V dropped 4 bases and J dropped 4 bases, with 21 bases sitting between them. This CDR3 is built from 17 residues. Per germline, CDR1 SGHNT and CDR2 YENEEA. The CDR3 DNA reads as TGTGCCAGCAGCTCAAATGGACTCCTTATCGTGGCAGATACGCAGTATTTT. Its translation is CASSSNGLLIVADTQYF.

The V gene is TRBV2, the J gene TRBJ2-4; 8 bases are shared with TRBD1. This CDR3 spans 16 amino acids. Germline V lookup: CDR1 SNHLY, CDR2 FYNNEI. Trimming cost V 5 bases and J 13 bases; bases outside gene matches: 19. CDR3 DNA: TGTGCCAGCAGTAGACGGACAGGGCCTAGCTTGGAAGAGCAGTACTTC. Translated: CASSRRTGPSLEEQYF.

V gene TRBV9 combines with J gene TRBJ2-1, with 8 bases matching TRBD1. Looked up from germline, CDR1 is SGDLS and CDR2 is YYNGEE. Trimming cost V 2 bases and J 8 bases; bases outside gene matches: 9. The CDR3 runs 15 residues. The CDR3 coding sequence is TGTGCCAGCAGCGTCGGACAGGGACTTTTTGATGAGCAGTTCTTC. Protein: CASSVGQGLFDEQFF.